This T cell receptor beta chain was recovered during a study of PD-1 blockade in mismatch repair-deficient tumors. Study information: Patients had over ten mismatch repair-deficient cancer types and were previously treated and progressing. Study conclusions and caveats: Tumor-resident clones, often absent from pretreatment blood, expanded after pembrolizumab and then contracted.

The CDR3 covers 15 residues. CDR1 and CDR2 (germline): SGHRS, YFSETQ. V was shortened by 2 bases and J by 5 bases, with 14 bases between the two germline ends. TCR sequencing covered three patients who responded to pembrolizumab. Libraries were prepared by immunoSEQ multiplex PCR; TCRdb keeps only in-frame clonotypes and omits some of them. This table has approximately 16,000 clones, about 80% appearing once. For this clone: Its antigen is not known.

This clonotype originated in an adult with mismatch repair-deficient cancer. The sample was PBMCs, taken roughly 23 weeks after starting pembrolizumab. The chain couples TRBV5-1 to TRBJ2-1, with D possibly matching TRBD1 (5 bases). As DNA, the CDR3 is TGCGCCAGCAGCTTTCGGACATCCCAGGACAATGAGCAGTTCTTC. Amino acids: CASSFRTSQDNEQFF.